Listed below are T cell receptor beta chains from one sample, sequenced in a study of cytomegalovirus exposure and HLA in healthy donors. Clones were read by immunoSEQ multiplex PCR, and TCRdb kept only the in-frame ones, dropping some. The sample's table shows tens of thousands of clones. What was sequenced was PBMCs. These receptors came from a woman aged 55-75 years in good health and CMV-seropositive. Both conserved end residues are part of each CDR3. The order of the fields is V gene, D gene, J gene, CDR3 DNA, CDR3 protein. A D gene is named only where the DNA matches it firmly.

V: TRBV18
D: -
J: TRBJ2-7
DNA: TGTGCCAGCTCCCCCGCCGGGACGGGAGACTACGAGCAGTACTTC
CDR3: CASSPAGTGDYEQYF

V: TRBV7-8
D: TRBD1
J: TRBJ1-2
DNA: TGTGCCAGCAGCTTTTACGGGACAGGGGGAAACTATGGCTACACCTTC
CDR3: CASSFYGTGGNYGYTF

V: TRBV10-1
D: -
J: TRBJ1-2
DNA: TGCGCCAGCAGTGCAGGGGATGGGAACTATGGCTACACCTTC
CDR3: CASSAGDGNYGYTF

V: TRBV7-2
D: -
J: TRBJ1-1
DNA: TGTGCCAGCAGCTTGGATGGCGGAATGAACACTGAAGCTTTCTTT
CDR3: CASSLDGGMNTEAFF

V: TRBV27
D: TRBD1
J: TRBJ2-1
DNA: TGTGCCAGCAGTTTAGAGGGGGCATCCTACAATGAGCAGTTCTTC
CDR3: CASSLEGASYNEQFF

V: TRBV7-9
D: TRBD1
J: TRBJ1-2
DNA: TGTGCCAGCAGCCTAGGGACAGGCATTCCAGGTGGCTACACCTTC
CDR3: CASSLGTGIPGGYTF

V: TRBV18
D: -
J: TRBJ1-1
DNA: TGTGCCAGCTCAGTTGTCGGGGGGGCTGAAGCTTTCTTT
CDR3: CASSVVGGAEAFF

V: TRBV7-9
D: TRBD2
J: TRBJ2-7
DNA: TGTGCCAGCAGCCCCAGCGGGGGCGAGCAGTACTTC
CDR3: CASSPSGGEQYF

V: TRBV6-5
D: -
J: TRBJ1-6
DNA: TGTGCCAGCAGTTACTCCGCCGGGGAGGGTTCACCCCTCCACTTT
CDR3: CASSYSAGEGSPLHF

V: TRBV10-1
D: -
J: TRBJ1-1
DNA: TGCGCCAGCAGTGAGTCCGCAGGGAACACTGAAGCTTTCTTT
CDR3: CASSESAGNTEAFF

V: TRBV19
D: -
J: TRBJ2-7
DNA: TGTGCCAGTAGTCCACAGGCTGCCGACGAGCAGTACTTC
CDR3: CASSPQAADEQYF

V: TRBV19
D: TRBD1
J: TRBJ2-5
DNA: TGTGCCAGTAGTATTAGACAGGGGAGAGCAGAGACCCAGTACTTC
CDR3: CASSIRQGRAETQYF

V: TRBV5-5
D: -
J: TRBJ1-2
DNA: TGTGCCAGCAGCTTGGGTGAGGGAATCTATGGCTACACCTTC
CDR3: CASSLGEGIYGYTF

V: TRBV2
D: -
J: TRBJ2-5
DNA: TGTGCCAGCAGAAACCGGGAAAGCCATGAAGAGACCCAGTACTTC
CDR3: CASRNRESHEETQYF

V: TRBV7-9
D: TRBD1
J: TRBJ1-4
DNA: TGTGCCAGCAGCCCCCGGACAGGGGCAGCTAATGAAAAACTGTTTTTT
CDR3: CASSPRTGAANEKLFF

V: TRBV25-1
D: -
J: TRBJ1-2
DNA: TGTGCCAGCAGTGAATCAGGGGACCGAAACTATGGCTACACCTTC
CDR3: CASSESGDRNYGYTF

V: TRBV6-1
D: -
J: TRBJ1-1
DNA: TGTGCCAGCAGTGAAGATTTGGAGGCCACTGAAGCTTTCTTT
CDR3: CASSEDLEATEAFF

V: TRBV28
D: -
J: TRBJ1-2
DNA: TGTGCCAGCAGCGGAGGGGCGCAGGGCTATGGCTACACCTTC
CDR3: CASSGGAQGYGYTF

V: TRBV28
D: -
J: TRBJ1-2
DNA: TGTGCCAGCAGTCCCGGACAGTCTAAGGGTTGGTGCTGTGGCTACACCTTC
CDR3: CASSPGQSKGWCCGYTF

V: TRBV18
D: -
J: TRBJ2-2
DNA: TGTGCCAGCTCACTCTGGGCGACGAACACCGGGGAGCTGTTTTTT
CDR3: CASSLWATNTGELFF

V: TRBV29-1
D: -
J: TRBJ1-2
DNA: TGCAGCGTTGAAATGGCTGGCTACACCTTC
CDR3: CSVEMAGYTF

V: TRBV19
D: -
J: TRBJ1-5
DNA: TGTGCCAGTACCTCCGGGGATAGCAATCAGCCCCAGCATTTT
CDR3: CASTSGDSNQPQHF

V: TRBV2
D: TRBD1
J: TRBJ2-6
DNA: TGTGCCAGTCGCTCGGGACAGGGGGCGACTGGGGCCAACGTCCTGACTTTC
CDR3: CASRSGQGATGANVLTF

V: TRBV5-4
D: TRBD1
J: TRBJ2-1
DNA: TGTGCCACACAGGGGGCTGCAGGGTACAATGAGCAGTTCTTC
CDR3: CATQGAAGYNEQFF

V: TRBV28
D: TRBD1
J: TRBJ2-7
DNA: TGTGCCAGCAGCTCCCCCGGGACAGGGGGCTCCTACGAGCAGTACTTC
CDR3: CASSSPGTGGSYEQYF

V: TRBV10-3
D: -
J: TRBJ1-2
DNA: TGTGCCATCAGTGAGGTTATGGCGGAGACGCTCGGCTACACCTTC
CDR3: CAISEVMAETLGYTF

V: TRBV7-4
D: -
J: TRBJ2-1
DNA: TGTGCCAGCAGCTTAGGGCTAGATGGACAACCTGAGCAGTTCTTC
CDR3: CASSLGLDGQPEQFF

V: TRBV5-4
D: TRBD1
J: TRBJ2-7
DNA: TGTGCCAGCAGCTTGGGACAGGGACAGGAGGAGCAGTACTTC
CDR3: CASSLGQGQEEQYF

V: TRBV6-1
D: -
J: TRBJ1-1
DNA: TGTGCCAGCAGTGAAGCAAGTAACAGGGCAATTGAAGCTTTCTTT
CDR3: CASSEASNRAIEAFF

V: TRBV6-5
D: -
J: TRBJ1-4
DNA: TGTGCCAGCAGTTACAAGACACCTCCAACTAATGAAAAACTGTTTTTT
CDR3: CASSYKTPPTNEKLFF

V: TRBV10-1
D: -
J: TRBJ1-1
DNA: TGCGCCAGCTCTCGAGCTACAGGGAACACTGAAGCTTTCTTT
CDR3: CASSRATGNTEAFF

V: TRBV5-4
D: TRBD1
J: TRBJ1-4
DNA: TGTGCCAGCAGCTTGCAGGGGGCACCTAATGAAAAACTGTTTTTT
CDR3: CASSLQGAPNEKLFF

V: TRBV7-2
D: -
J: TRBJ2-7
DNA: TGTGCCAGCAGCTTAGTACAGGGCTCCTACGAGCAGTACTTC
CDR3: CASSLVQGSYEQYF

V: TRBV4-3
D: -
J: TRBJ2-2
DNA: TGCGCCAGCAGCCAGGGGGGGCAGAACACCGGGGAGCTGTTTTTT
CDR3: CASSQGGQNTGELFF

V: TRBV7-8
D: TRBD1
J: TRBJ1-5
DNA: TGTGCCAGCAGCTTCGCATCACAGGGGGGTCAGCCCCAGCATTTT
CDR3: CASSFASQGGQPQHF

V: TRBV7-2
D: TRBD2
J: TRBJ2-3
DNA: TGTGCCAGCAGCTTAACTAGCGGGAATACGCAGTATTTT
CDR3: CASSLTSGNTQYF

V: TRBV7-9
D: -
J: TRBJ1-1
DNA: TGTGCCAGCAGCTTAGTGGCAGGGAACACTGAAGATTTCTTT
CDR3: CASSLVAGNTEDFF

V: TRBV6-5
D: TRBD1
J: TRBJ2-5
DNA: TGTGCCAGCAGCTCACAGGGGGCCGTAGAGACCCAGTACTTC
CDR3: CASSSQGAVETQYF

V: TRBV6-5
D: -
J: TRBJ1-4
DNA: TGTGCCAGCAGTTACTCGATCCCGGTTAATGAAAAACTGTTTTTT
CDR3: CASSYSIPVNEKLFF

V: TRBV18
D: TRBD1
J: TRBJ1-6
DNA: TGTGCCAGCTCACTCCGGACAGGGGGCTTAGATTCACCCCTCCACTTT
CDR3: CASSLRTGGLDSPLHF

V: TRBV12-5
D: -
J: TRBJ1-1
DNA: TGTGCTAGTGGTTTCTCGGGAACTGAAGCTTTCTTT
CDR3: CASGFSGTEAFF

V: TRBV6-5
D: TRBD1
J: TRBJ1-2
DNA: TGTGCCAGCAGCCGTCCCGGGACAGTGAACTATGGCTACACCTTC
CDR3: CASSRPGTVNYGYTF

V: TRBV7-9
D: -
J: TRBJ1-1
DNA: TGTGCCAGCAGCCTCCTCACTGAAGCTTTCTTT
CDR3: CASSLLTEAFF